One sample yielded the 11 T cell receptor beta chains listed below, sequenced in a study of brain T cells in children with intractable seizures. TCRdb's table, derived via immunoSEQ multiplex PCR, lists solely in-frame clones and lacks some. The table lists about 76,000 clones, roughly 91% of them singletons. This specimen consisted of peripheral blood, obtained at surgery. These TCRs come from a boy less than two years old with tuberous sclerosis and intractable seizures.

J is TRBJ2-3 and V is TRBV24-1, with TRBD1 matching 9 bases. Germline V gene lookup returns CDR1 KGHDR and CDR2 SFDVKD. This CDR3 comprises 17 residues. Trimming took 4 bases from V and 1 from J; bases not matched to a gene: 8. CDR3 sequence reads: CATSEAGTGIRTDTQYF. CDR3 DNA sequence: TGTGCCACCAGTGAGGCCGGGACAGGGATACGCACAGATACGCAGTATTTT.

The genes are TRBV10-3 and TRBJ2-5; no clear D gene. From germline, CDR1 is ENHRY and CDR2 SYGVKD. This CDR3 is built from 9 residues. Trimming took 6 bases from V and 9 from J, leaving 5 bases between them. CDR3 coding DNA: TGTGCCATCAGGTGGGCCCAGTACTTC. Residues: CAIRWAQYF.

This chain connects TRBV7-6 to TRBJ2-7; TRBD2 is a possible D gene (5 bases). The CDR3 spans 14 residues. With 3 bases removed from V and 7 bases from J, the gap between germline ends came to 16 bases. CDR1 is SGHVS, CDR2 FNYEAQ, per germline. CDR3 residues: CASSLGWSSGEQYF. In nucleotides, the CDR3 is TGTGCCAGCAGCTTGGGCTGGAGTTCGGGGGAGCAGTACTTC. The full variable domain, completed using reference TRBV7-6 and TRBJ2-7, is GAGVSQSPRYKVTKRGQDVALRCDPISGHVSLYWYRQALGQGPEFLTYFNYEAQQDKSGLPNDRFSAERPEGSISTLTIQRTEQRDSAMYRCASSLGWSSGEQYFGPGTRLTVT.

As DNA, the CDR3 is TGTGCCTGGAGTGCCCCACCAATTAAGAACACTGAAGCTTTCTTT. This translates into CAWSAPPIKNTEAFF. V and J are TRBV30 and TRBJ1-1, with D hard to call. Trimming removed 1 base at V and 1 base at J, with 13 bases between. Per the germline V gene, CDR1 is GTSNPN and CDR2 is SVGIG (reference sequence). This CDR3 spans 15 amino acids.

The J gene is TRBJ2-1, the V gene TRBV3-1 (or the pseudogene TRBV3-2), with D perhaps matching TRBD1 (6 bases). Per germline, CDR1 LGHDT and CDR2 YNNKEL (reference sequence). CDR3 length: 15 amino acids. Trimming shortened V by 1 base and J by 4 bases, and 11 bases separated the two germline ends. The CDR3 DNA reads TGTGCCAGCAGCCAAGGGGCTACAGGGTACAATGAGCAGTTCTTC. It codes for CASSQGATGYNEQFF.

V is TRBV3-1 (or the pseudogene TRBV3-2) and J is TRBJ2-2, with D maybe TRBD1 (6 bases). This CDR3 has 13 residues. Germline V gives CDR1 LGHDT, CDR2 YNNKEL (reference sequence). V shed 7 bases and J shed 7 bases, with 13 bases lying between them. The CDR3 is CASNNREFGELFF. CDR3 nucleotides: TGTGCCAGCAACAACAGGGAGTTCGGGGAGCTGTTTTTT.

This chain joins TRBV10-3 and TRBJ1-3; no reliable D call. The germline V gene has CDR1 ENHRY and CDR2 SYGVKD. There are 14 residues in the CDR3. The V gene lost 10 bases and the J gene lost 2 bases, with 15 bases spanning the gap. Written as DNA, the CDR3 is TGTGCCACCGCCGAGGGCACGACTGGAAACACCATATATTTT. This encodes CATAEGTTGNTIYF.

Only one count was recorded for this clone. The rearrangement uses TRBV6-5 and TRBJ2-1; the D call may be TRBD1 or TRBD2 (6 bases each). V was trimmed by 1 base and J by 7 bases, leaving 14 bases between them. The CDR3 runs 15 residues. Per germline, CDR1 MNHEY and CDR2 SVGAGI. CDR3 nucleotides: TGTGCCAGCAGTTACTTCCGGGGGCCAAAGAATGAGCAGTTCTTC. Protein product: CASSYFRGPKNEQFF.

This rearrangement joins TRBV10-1 to TRBJ2-7, with TRBD1 matching 10 bases. Germline CDR1 and CDR2: WNHNN and SYGVQD (reference sequence). J was trimmed by 3 bases and V by 2 bases; bases with no gene match: 1. CDR3 length: 14 residues. The CDR3 loop is CASSERTGGYEQYF. The CDR3 nucleotides are TGCGCCAGCAGTGAGCGGACAGGGGGCTACGAGCAGTACTTC.

J is TRBJ2-7 and V is TRBV5-4, with D possibly being TRBD1 or TRBD2 (7 bases each). Per germline, CDR1 SGHNT and CDR2 YYREEE (reference sequence). Trimming removed 4 bases at V and 6 bases at J, with 23 bases between. The CDR3 is made up of 16 amino acids. This CDR3 reads CASSGGVGTASGEQYF. In DNA form, the CDR3 reads TGTGCCAGCAGCGGGGGGGTAGGGACAGCCTCGGGCGAGCAGTACTTC.

The sample holds a few counts of this clone. The CDR3: CASRGKAGGSSYNEQFF. CDR3 nucleotide sequence: TGTGCCAGCAGGGGCAAGGCGGGAGGGAGCTCCTACAATGAGCAGTTCTTC. This chain joins TRBV7-9 and TRBJ2-1; 9 nucleotides match TRBD2. CDR1 SEHNR and CDR2 FQNEAQ come from the germline V gene (reference sequence). The V segment lost 6 bases and the J segment 0 bases; nucleotides outside the gene matches: 9. CDR3 length: 17 amino acids.